Below, 11 T cell receptor beta chains from the same sample are listed, as sequenced in a study of patients and donors after allogeneic stem cell transplantation. From the RT-PCR reads, TCRdb called clonotypes with MiXCR, one entry per CDR3 protein. This sample yields 25,000 to 35,000 distinct CDR3 sequences, of which approximately 6.2% are seen a single time; roughly 36% belongs to the top ten. The sample consisted of blood, either unsorted or a sorted T cell fraction (not recorded which). The receptors derive from a human donor who was either an allogeneic HSCT recipient or a stem cell or donor lymphocyte infusion donor (not recorded which). It is not recorded whose cells these are; they may come from a transplant donor.

The chain recombines TRBV6-5 with TRBJ2-1; 11 nucleotides agree with TRBD2. Trimming removed 5 bases from V and 6 bases from J; junction bases left unmatched: 6. Germline lookup yields CDR1 MNHEY and CDR2 SVGAGI. CDR3 length: 15 residues. CDR3 residues: CASSDGLAGLNEQFF. Written as DNA, the CDR3 is TGTGCCAGCAGTGACGGACTAGCGGGCCTCAATGAGCAGTTCTTC.

This clonotype was counted ten times or more. This chain joins TRBV6-6 and TRBJ1-6, with D possibly TRBD1 on 5 matching bases. This CDR3 contains 15 residues. CDR1 and CDR2 (germline): MNHNY, SVGAGI (reference sequence). Trimming took 2 bases from V and 9 from J, leaving 14 bases between them. The CDR3 DNA follows: TGTGCCAGCAGTTACGGCAGGGCGGAAGGTTCACCCCTCCACTTT. Its protein is CASSYGRAEGSPLHF.

In this sample, this clonotype turned up many times. The rearrangement uses TRBV5-6 and TRBJ2-7; no clear D gene. The CDR3 is 14 residues long. The ends were cut back, 1 base at V and 7 bases at J, with 15 bases in the middle. Germline V gene lookup returns CDR1 SGHDT and CDR2 YYEEEE. The CDR3 protein is CASSLPGAIGEQYF. The CDR3 DNA reads as TGTGCCAGCAGCTTGCCCGGAGCCATAGGAGAGCAGTACTTC.

This clonotype was picked up many times. The chain is built from TRBV7-2 and TRBJ2-3; TRBD1 is a possible D gene (5 bases). This CDR3 is 16 amino acids long. Trimming left V 4 bases short and J 1 base short, with 15 bases between. Germline values: CDR1 SGHTA, CDR2 FQGNSA. The CDR3 nucleotides are TGTGCCAGCAGCTCCCGTACCCAGACAGGCACAGATACGCAGTATTTT. Protein sequence: CASSSRTQTGTDTQYF.

This clonotype was recorded many times. The J gene is TRBJ2-1, the V gene TRBV6-2 or TRBV6-3, with 11 positions matching TRBD2. The V gene's germline CDR1 is MNHEY and CDR2 SVGEGT. Germline trimming cut 7 bases from V and 10 bases from J; bases unmatched to any gene: 9. This CDR3 is 14 amino acids long. The CDR3 DNA follows: TGTGCCAGCATATTAGCGGGAGGGCCAGGAGAGCAGTTCTTC. Its translation is CASILAGGPGEQFF.

This clonotype was counted ten times or more. The chain links TRBV18 to TRBJ2-1; D gene uncertain. Germline-derived CDR1 and CDR2 are KGHSH and LQKENI. There are 14 residues in the CDR3. Trimming shortened V by 1 base and J by 6 bases, and 10 bases separated the two germline ends. Here the CDR3 DNA reads TGTGCCAGCTCACCACAGGGTCCGCCCAATGAGCAGTTCTTC. Translating it yields CASSPQGPPNEQFF.

This clonotype was counted ten times or more. The chain recombines TRBV24-1 with TRBJ2-1; D is possibly TRBD2 (6 bases). The CDR3 totals 17 residues. Germline values: CDR1 KGHDR, CDR2 SFDVKD. Trimming shortened V by 2 bases and J by 6 bases, and 19 bases separated the two germline ends. The CDR3 DNA follows: TGTGCCACCAGTGATTCCCCCCCCGGGACTCGGTCCAATGAGCAGTTCTTC. Its translation: CATSDSPPGTRSNEQFF.

A word on this clonotype: A junction end diverges from the germline sequence, so it may reflect a read error. The V and J genes are TRBV7-2 and TRBJ2-5; 11 positions agree with TRBD2. The CDR3 loop spans 15 amino acids. Germline V lookup: CDR1 SGHTA, CDR2 FQGNSA. CDR3 loop: CDSSLLAGGVETQYF. In nucleotides, the CDR3 is TGTGACAGCAGCTTATTAGCGGGAGGGGTGGAGACCCAGTACTTC.

The table lists this clonotype with many counts. One end of the junction fails to match germline, which may point to a read error. CDR3 sequence: CASTRTARAGDTIYF. Here the CDR3 DNA reads TGTGCCAGCACCCGGACAGCCCGGGCTGGAGACACCATATATTTT. The rearrangement joins TRBV7-2 to TRBJ1-3, with D possibly TRBD1 on 6 matching bases. The CDR3 runs to 15 residues. Germline V gene sequence: CDR1 SGHTA, CDR2 FQGNSA.

The CDR3 nucleotides are TGTGCCAGCAGCCGGACTAGCGGGAGGGTCACAGATACGCAGTATTTT. This sequence encodes CASSRTSGRVTDTQYF. V is TRBV21-1 and J is TRBJ2-3; the table names TRBD2, a call not compared with the DNA. TRBV21-1 is deemed a pseudogene. CDR3 length equals 16 residues.

This clonotype occurred many times. V is TRBV5-1 and J is TRBJ2-3; either TRBD1 or TRBD2 may supply D (5 bases each). The V end lost 0 bases, the J end lost 1 base, and 12 bases lay between the germline ends. CDR3 length: 16 residues. The V gene's germline CDR1 is SGHRS and CDR2 YFSETQ. CDR3 in amino acids: CASSLGGRDGTDTQYF. CDR3 bases: TGCGCCAGCAGCTTGGGGGGTCGGGACGGCACAGATACGCAGTATTTT.